One sample yielded the 4 T cell receptor beta chains listed below, sequenced in a study of blood T cell repertoires in COVID-19. The protocol was immunoSEQ multiplex PCR, while the TCRdb copy is restricted to in-frame clones and leaves out a portion. The top ten clones hold approximately 2.9% of a sample with 350,000 to 450,000 clones, about 88% of them seen once. Sequencing input: peripheral blood. The receptors were gathered from a human donor in a cohort sampled during active COVID-19.

The rearrangement joins TRBV2 to TRBJ2-1; 7 nucleotides match TRBD2. V was pared by 1 base and J by 2 bases, with 2 bases of the junction left unmatched. CDR1 SNHLY and CDR2 FYNNEI come from the germline V gene. CDR3 length equals 15 residues. The CDR3 region has the DNA TGTGCCAGCAGTGAAGATCTAGCGGCCTACAATGAGCAGTTCTTC. This codes for CASSEDLAAYNEQFF.

The rearrangement joins TRBV19 to TRBJ1-5; 10 nucleotides align to TRBD1. The length of the CDR3 is 17 residues. CDR1 is LNHDA and CDR2 is SQIVND in the germline V gene (reference sequence). With 1 base clipped from V and 2 bases from J, the junction kept 5 bases outside the gene matches. This chain's CDR3 is CASSIGVGTGGNQPQHF. The CDR3 nucleotides read TGTGCCAGTAGTATAGGGGTTGGGACAGGGGGCAATCAGCCCCAGCATTTT.

This clone was counted between two and nine times. Other DNA sequences in the sample encode the same CDR3. The chain has TRBV6-5 and TRBJ1-1; possibly TRBD1 for D (5 bases). V gave up 6 bases and J gave up 4 bases, with 9 bases separating them. Germline loops: CDR1 MNHEY, CDR2 SVGAGI. The CDR3 totals 12 residues. As DNA, the CDR3 is TGTGCCAGCAGCCTAAGGGGCACTGAAGCTTTCTTT. It specifies CASSLRGTEAFF.

The table lists this clone with a count of one. This sequence joins TRBV6-5 and TRBJ2-3, with TRBD1 as a possible D gene (5 bases). The V end lost 10 bases, the J end lost 6 bases, and 14 bases lay between the germline ends. In germline, CDR1 is MNHEY, CDR2 SVGAGI. This CDR3 comprises 12 residues. Written as DNA, the CDR3 is TGTGCCACCAGGACATTTTTGGATACGCAGTATTTT. This encodes CATRTFLDTQYF.